The T cell receptor beta chain under discussion was sequenced for a study of metastatic and nonmetastatic thyroid tumors. Study-wide context: The authors compared repertoires across blood and tumor or nodule tissue from malignant and benign thyroid patients.

Before thyroid surgery, none of the patients had received any treatment. J gave up 1 base and V 1 base, and 4 bases lay outside the gene matches. The CDR3 has 18 amino acids. General study points: In blood and tumor, TCR beta diversity was reportedly significantly higher in malignant thyroid tumors than in benign nodules.

MiXCR was used by TCRdb to re-call the PCR reads. The table lists approximately 86,000 clones, approximately 12% of them singletons, with over 7% in the top ten. Concerning this clone: Its antigen is unidentified. A clone one base away is much larger, so this may be a read error. This is likely a read error, given that the CDR3 carries no conserved phenylalanine or tryptophan at its end.

This sequence originates from a female donor with papillary thyroid cancer or a benign thyroid nodule (not recorded which). Some clones in this sample may be carry-over from other donors' samples. The J gene is TRBJ2-6, the V gene TRBV12-3 or TRBV12-4, with TRBD1 matching 10 bases. Sample: tumor tissue. CDR3 DNA: TGTGCCAGCAGTTTAGTCGGACAGGGGGTATCTGGGGCCAACGTCCTGACTCTC. Its translation is CASSLVGQGVSGANVLTL.